This is a list of T cell receptor beta chains from one sample in a study of T cell repertoires in cytomegalovirus infection. Antigens for these TCRs are unknown. TCRdb re-derived calls from the reads in MiXCR, one entry per CDR3 protein. The data hold around 430,000 distinct CDR3 sequences, with roughly 46% observed a single time. The source was cultured PBMCs, collected from culture after CMV antigen stimulation. Every receptor here comes from a human donor in good health (CMV status not recorded). Some clones in this sample may be carry-over from other donors' samples. CDR3s include the opening cysteine and the closing phenylalanine or tryptophan. D genes are given only for firm matches. Where a row states a size, it is once, few, many or the class of an expanded clone; other rows omit it.

v_call	j_call	clone_size	d_call	cdr3_nt	cdr3_aa
TRBV7-6	TRBJ1-5	few	-	TGTGCCAGCAGCTTAGATAGCCATAGCAATCAGCCCCAGCATTTT	CASSLDSHSNQPQHF
TRBV6-2/TRBV6-3	TRBJ2-7	-	TRBD2	TGTGCCAGCAGTTACCGTCCTAGCGGGCCCTACGAGCAGTACTTC	CASSYRPSGPYEQYF
TRBV6-2/TRBV6-3	TRBJ2-5	-	TRBD2	TGTGCCAGCAGTTACTCGACTAGCGGGAGAAGTGGCTTACAAGAGACCCAGTACTTC	CASSYSTSGRSGLQETQYF
TRBV7-2	TRBJ1-1	-	-	TGTGCCAGCAGCTTATTACCGGGGAGTGGAGCTTTCTTT	CASSLLPGSGAFF
TRBV5-6	TRBJ2-7	few	TRBD2	TGTGCCAGCAGCCCGGGACTAGGGGCCTACGAGCAGTACTTC	CASSPGLGAYEQYF
TRBV7-2	TRBJ1-1	many	-	TGTGCCAGCAGCTTAGCGAGACACACTGAAGCTTTCTTT	CASSLARHTEAFF
TRBV7-2	TRBJ2-2	few	-	TGTGCCAGCAGCTTTAGGGCTAGGGGGTTCGGGGAGCTGTTTTTT	CASSFRARGFGELFF
TRBV20-1	TRBJ2-5	few	TRBD2	TGCAGTGCCAGCCGGACTAGCGGGGGGGCAGAGACCCAGTACTTC	CSASRTSGGAETQYF
TRBV20-1	TRBJ1-4	-	TRBD1	TGCAGTGCTAGAAAGGGCAGGGGGCAGCGAACTAATGAAAAACTGTTTTTT	CSARKGRGQRTNEKLFF
TRBV7-6	TRBJ1-5	few	TRBD1	TGTGCCAGCAGCCCAGGGGGCCTTAGCAATCAGCCCCAGCATTTT	CASSPGGLSNQPQHF
TRBV7-9	TRBJ1-2	-	-	TGTGCCAGCAGCCAGACAGGATATAATGGCTACACCTTC	CASSQTGYNGYTF
TRBV7-6	TRBJ1-3	-	-	TGTGCCAGCAGCTTAGGTCCCGGACGCTCTGGAAACACCATATATTTT	CASSLGPGRSGNTIYF
TRBV12-3/TRBV12-4	TRBJ1-4	-	TRBD1	TGTGCCAGCAGCCTGGGACAGATGAATGAAAAACTGTTTTTT	CASSLGQMNEKLFF
TRBV5-4	TRBJ1-6	few	TRBD1	TGTGCCAGCAGTCGCCCGGGACAGGGTAATTCACCCCTCCACTTT	CASSRPGQGNSPLHF
TRBV28	TRBJ2-2	-	TRBD2	TGTGCCAGCAGCCCCGCCGGGGGGGACACCGGGGAGCTGTTTTTT	CASSPAGGDTGELFF
TRBV28	TRBJ2-7	-	TRBD1	TGTGCCAGCAGTTCCCCCGGACAGGCCTACGAGCAGTACTTC	CASSSPGQAYEQYF
TRBV7-6	TRBJ2-5	-	TRBD2	TGTGCCAGCAGCTTCTGGACTAGCGAGACCCAGTACTTC	CASSFWTSETQYF
TRBV11-3	TRBJ2-3	few	-	TGTGCCAGCAGCTCTCGGCGCACAGATACGCAGTATTTT	CASSSRRTDTQYF
TRBV7-2	TRBJ2-7	few	-	TGTGCCAGCAGCCCAGACCGCCGTTTCGGGCAGTACTTC	CASSPDRRFGQYF
TRBV5-6	TRBJ2-5	few	TRBD1	TGTGCCAGCAGCCTTAGGGACAGTGTCGAGACCCAGTACTTC	CASSLRDSVETQYF
TRBV7-2	TRBJ2-7	-	TRBD2	TGTGCCAGCAGACTAGCGGGAGTAAACGAGCAGTACTTC	CASRLAGVNEQYF
TRBV7-3	TRBJ2-5	few	TRBD2	TGTGCCAGCAGATCCCCAGCGGGGAAACACCAAGAGACCCAGTACTTC	CASRSPAGKHQETQYF
TRBV6-1	TRBJ1-1	-	-	TGTGCCAGCAGGGAACTCACTGAAGCTTTCTTT	CASRELTEAFF
TRBV20-1	TRBJ2-3	few	TRBD1	TGCAGTGCTCCAGGGGGAAGGGGAGATACGCAGTATTTT	CSAPGGRGDTQYF
TRBV11-2	TRBJ1-5	-	-	TGTGCCAGCAGCTTAGGGGGTCGGAGCAATCAGCCCCAGCATTTT	CASSLGGRSNQPQHF
TRBV28	TRBJ2-7	-	TRBD1	TGTGCCAGCAGCCGCCCTTGGTCAGGGGGCTACGAGCAGTACTTC	CASSRPWSGGYEQYF
TRBV5-5	TRBJ1-2	-	-	TGTGCCAGCAGCGCGGCCACTGGGGGATCCAACTATGGCTACACCTTC	CASSAATGGSNYGYTF
TRBV9	TRBJ1-1	-	-	TGTGCCAGCAGCGTAGCGGCCCTGGGATACGGTGAAGCTTTCTTT	CASSVAALGYGEAFF
TRBV7-8	TRBJ2-3	-	TRBD2	TGTGCCAGCACCAATGTCTGGGGGGGAGATACGCAGTATTTT	CASTNVWGGDTQYF
TRBV4-1	TRBJ2-2	-	-	TGCGCCAGCAGCCCCTCGCAGGGTTACACCGGGGAGCTGTTTTTT	CASSPSQGYTGELFF
TRBV20-1	TRBJ2-5	-	TRBD1	TGCAGTGCTAGAGATGGGGGACAGGAGACCCAGTACTTC	CSARDGGQETQYF
TRBV7-2	TRBJ2-1	few	-	TGTGCCAGCAGCCTCCAAATTGAGCAGTTCTTC	CASSLQIEQFF
TRBV4-2	TRBJ2-1	-	-	TGTGCCAGCAGCCAATCCAGGACACTTGCCAACTATGAGCAGTTCTTC	CASSQSRTLANYEQFF
TRBV12-3/TRBV12-4	TRBJ2-7	few	TRBD1	TGTGCCAGCAGCCCTGGGACAGCATCTGGAACGGTGCAGTACTTC	CASSPGTASGTVQYF
TRBV5-1	TRBJ2-7	few	-	TGCGCCAGCAGCTTGGGAAGCGGAGACACCTACGAGCAGTACTTC	CASSLGSGDTYEQYF
TRBV10-2	TRBJ2-3	-	TRBD2	TGCGCCAGCAGCGGTCAAGCGGGGGGTGGTACAGATACGCAGTATTTT	CASSGQAGGGTDTQYF
TRBV15	TRBJ2-3	-	TRBD2	TGTGCCACCAGCAGGTTGGCGGGAGGGAGCACAGATACGCAGTATTTT	CATSRLAGGSTDTQYF
TRBV28	TRBJ1-4	-	TRBD1	TGTGCCAGCAGTTCACGTCCCGGGACAGGGGGACGGGATGAAAAACTGTTTTTT	CASSSRPGTGGRDEKLFF
TRBV7-2	TRBJ2-1	-	-	TGTGCCAGCAGCTTAGGGGGGCTGACTTCCCTGTTCTTC	CASSLGGLTSLFF
TRBV7-2	TRBJ2-2	few	-	TGTGCCAGCAGCTTATGGTCCCCCGGGGAGCTGTTTTTT	CASSLWSPGELFF
TRBV6-8	TRBJ2-5	-	TRBD2	TGTGCCAGCAGTTACACCGCTAGCGGCCAAGAGACCCAGTACTTC	CASSYTASGQETQYF
TRBV12-3/TRBV12-4	TRBJ1-4	-	-	TGTGCCAGCAGTTCCCGGGGAGACGGGAATGAAAAACTGTTTTTT	CASSSRGDGNEKLFF
TRBV20-1	TRBJ1-3	-	-	TGCAGTGCTAGAGTTCTGGGGACAGGAAACACCATATATTTT	CSARVLGTGNTIYF
TRBV7-9	TRBJ2-7	-	-	TGTGCCAGCAGCGACGACAGGACCTACGAGCAGTACTTC	CASSDDRTYEQYF
TRBV7-2	TRBJ2-7	-	-	TGTGCCAGCAGCTTAGTCCACCGCAGGGGTTACGAGCAGTACTTC	CASSLVHRRGYEQYF
TRBV11-2	TRBJ2-2	-	-	TGTGCCAGCAGCTCCATATCGGGGCCAGGCGGGGAGCTGTTTTTT	CASSSISGPGGELFF
TRBV4-1	TRBJ2-3	once	-	TGCGCCAGCAGCCAAGTATTCCGGGGGCCCTCAGATACGCAGTATTTT	CASSQVFRGPSDTQYF
TRBV7-6	TRBJ2-3	few	TRBD2	TGTGCCAGCAGCCGCCCGGGTAGCGGGAGGGCAGATACGCAGTATTTT	CASSRPGSGRADTQYF
TRBV7-6	TRBJ1-4	-	-	TGTGCCAGCAGCTTAGCATTCTGGGGAGAACTGTTTTTT	CASSLAFWGELFF
TRBV7-2	TRBJ1-4	many	TRBD1	TGTGCCAGCAGCAGAAGGACAGGTCTGGATGAAAAACTGTTTTTT	CASSRRTGLDEKLFF
TRBV7-9	TRBJ2-1	-	-	TGTGCCAGCACCCCACGGGACATAGGCTCCTACAATGAGCAGTTCTTC	CASTPRDIGSYNEQFF
TRBV6-8	TRBJ1-2	-	TRBD1	TGTGCCAGCAGTACCCGGACAGGGGGCATCTTCTATGGCTACACCTTC	CASSTRTGGIFYGYTF